The subject of this entry is one T cell receptor (beta chain). Its specificity is not known. The data originate from a study of shared clonotypes between healthy human individuals. Study-wide findings and caveats: Clonotypes shared by all four sorted-subset donors had higher generation probabilities than non-shared clonotypes.

With 3 bases removed from V and 0 bases from J, the gap between germline ends came to 17 bases. CDR3 size: 17 residues. CDR1 is LNHNV and CDR2 is YYDKDF in the germline V gene (reference sequence). Sequenced by immunoSEQ multiplex PCR; TCRdb stores in-frame clones only, minus some. The sample includes about 700,000 clones, about 92% of them seen just once. Naive CD8 populations comprised CD45RO-negative cells positively selected for CCR7, excluding terminally differentiated effector memory CD45RA+ cells. Sequenced input: naive CD8+ T cells sorted from blood. The V and J genes are TRBV15 and TRBJ1-1; maybe TRBD1 (5 bases). This receptor was identified in a young man in good health. For the CDR3, the DNA is TGTGCCACCAGCAGGTTGGTTCTGACAGTAATGAACACTGAAGCTTTCTTT. Encoded protein: CATSRLVLTVMNTEAFF.